The entry below gives a single TCR beta chain sequence along with its context. Per the original methods: Reference gene primer amplification gave estimated nucleated cell counts. The method was immunoSEQ multiplex PCR; TCRdb's version includes in-frame clones alone and lacks a portion of them. The V and J calls and clone size come from that table; D and trimming were worked out from the DNA. The profile shows a few hundred thousand clones, less than 90% of them singletons. This specimen comes from a study of blood T cell repertoires in COVID-19. Categorization into cohorts depended on clinical history that participants reported. The ends were cut back, 7 bases at V and 5 bases at J, with 21 bases in the middle. Germline CDR1 and CDR2: SEHNR and FQNEAQ (reference sequence). The CDR3 spans 16 residues.

The clonotype was recovered from a woman aged 45 to 65 who had recovered from COVID-19. The chain recombines TRBV7-9 with TRBJ2-1; D is undetermined. Sample: PBMCs or T cells enriched from blood (not recorded which). The CDR3 nucleotides are TGTGCCAGCAACCAAATGTCCTCAACCTACGACAATGAGCAGTTCTTC. Translation: CASNQMSSTYDNEQFF. Full variable domain (remainder filled in from reference TRBV7-9 and TRBJ2-1): DTGVSQNPRHKITKRGQNVTFRCDPISEHNRLYWYRQTLGQGPEFLTYFQNEAQLEKSRLLSDRFSAERPKGSFSTLEIQRTEQGDSAMYLCASNQMSSTYDNEQFFGPGTRLTVL.